This T cell receptor beta chain comes out of a study of blood T cell repertoires in COVID-19. Clones were sequenced by immunoSEQ multiplex PCR, and TCRdb holds only the in-frame ones, with some missing. The sample includes 120,000 to 150,000 clones, roughly four fifths seen only once; the top ten take approximately 9.2%. Trimming pared 4 bases from V and 4 bases from J, leaving 17 bases between. The germline V gene encodes CDR1 SGHDN and CDR2 FVKESK. The length of the CDR3 is 16 residues. The sample taken for sequencing was peripheral blood. The chain links TRBV14 to TRBJ1-3; D gene uncertain. This clonotype was sampled from a human donor with acute or convalescent COVID-19. The donor label of this sample is uncertain. CDR3 sequence reads: CASSPFGRGFGNTIYF. For the CDR3, the DNA is TGTGCCAGCAGCCCCTTCGGCAGAGGGTTCGGAAACACCATATATTTT.